This TCR beta chain is from a study of CD8+ T cells in alopecia areata. Trimming took 0 bases from V and 3 from J, leaving 13 bases between them. This CDR3 is 16 amino acids long. Germline assignment: CDR1 SEHNR and CDR2 FQNEAQ (reference sequence). Following RNA extraction, reverse transcription yielded cDNA that acted as the sequencing template. Produced via immunoSEQ multiplex PCR; TCRdb's table is partial and in-frame only. The sample consists of about 110,000 clones, approximately 59% of them appearing once. The sample taken for sequencing was CD8+ T cells sorted from blood. The clonotype comes from a human donor in good health. The chain is built from TRBV7-9 and TRBJ2-3, with D perhaps matching TRBD1 (5 bases). CDR3 sequence reads: CASSLAAGILTDTQYF. CDR3 bases: TGTGCCAGCAGCTTAGCGGCAGGGATATTAACAGATACGCAGTATTTT.